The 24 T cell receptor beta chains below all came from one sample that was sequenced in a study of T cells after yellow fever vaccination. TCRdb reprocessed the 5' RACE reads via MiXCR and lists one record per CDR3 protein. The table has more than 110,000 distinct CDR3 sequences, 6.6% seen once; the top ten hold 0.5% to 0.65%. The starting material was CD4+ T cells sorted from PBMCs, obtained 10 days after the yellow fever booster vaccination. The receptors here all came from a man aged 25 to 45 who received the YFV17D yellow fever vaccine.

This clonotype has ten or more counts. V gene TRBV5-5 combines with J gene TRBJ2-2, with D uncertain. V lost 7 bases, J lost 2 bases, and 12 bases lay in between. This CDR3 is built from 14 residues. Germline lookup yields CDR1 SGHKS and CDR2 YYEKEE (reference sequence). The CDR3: CASGRAGNTGELFF. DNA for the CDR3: TGTGCCAGCGGAAGAGCCGGAAACACCGGGGAGCTGTTTTTT.

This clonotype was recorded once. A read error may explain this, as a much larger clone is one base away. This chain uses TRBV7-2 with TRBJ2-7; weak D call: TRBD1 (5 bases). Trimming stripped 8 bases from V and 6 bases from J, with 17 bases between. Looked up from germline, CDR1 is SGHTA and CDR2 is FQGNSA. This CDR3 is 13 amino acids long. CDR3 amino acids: CASCPNGASEQYF. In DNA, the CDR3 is TGTGCCAGCTGCCCTAATGGGGCTTCCGAGCAGTACTTC.

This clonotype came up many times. The CDR3 DNA reads as TGTGCCAGCAGCAAAGAGACAGGGGGAGTTACCGGGGAGCTGTTTTTT. Translation gives CASSKETGGVTGELFF. The chain combines TRBV11-3 with TRBJ2-2, with TRBD1 identical over 9 bases. The CDR3 is made up of 16 amino acids. V trimming: 5 bases; J trimming: 5 bases; junction bases outside the gene matches: 9. Germline V gene data show CDR1 as SGHNT and CDR2 as YENEEA.

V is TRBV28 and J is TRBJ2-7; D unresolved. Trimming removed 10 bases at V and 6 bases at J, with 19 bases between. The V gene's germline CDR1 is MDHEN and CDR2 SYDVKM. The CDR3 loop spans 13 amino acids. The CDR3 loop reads CATQSGVAFEQYF. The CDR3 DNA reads TGTGCCACCCAATCAGGTGTTGCTTTCGAGCAGTACTTC.

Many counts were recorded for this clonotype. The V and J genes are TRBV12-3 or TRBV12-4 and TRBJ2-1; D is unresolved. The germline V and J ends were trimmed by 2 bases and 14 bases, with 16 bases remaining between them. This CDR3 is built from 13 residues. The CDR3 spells CASSLRRPTLEFF. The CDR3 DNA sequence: TGTGCCAGCAGTTTACGTCGGCCCACCCTGGAGTTCTTC.

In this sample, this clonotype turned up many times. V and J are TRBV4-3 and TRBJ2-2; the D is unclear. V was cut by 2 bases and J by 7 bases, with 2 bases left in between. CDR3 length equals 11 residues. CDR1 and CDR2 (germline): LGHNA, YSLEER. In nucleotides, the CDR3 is TGCGCCAGCAGCCAACACGGGGAGCTGTTTTTT. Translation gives CASSQHGELFF.

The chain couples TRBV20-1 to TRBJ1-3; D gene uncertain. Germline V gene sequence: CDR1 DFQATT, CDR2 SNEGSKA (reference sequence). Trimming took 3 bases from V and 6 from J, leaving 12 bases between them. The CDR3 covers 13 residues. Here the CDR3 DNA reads TGCAGTGCTAGGCCTCAGGCAGTAAACACCATATATTTT. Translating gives CSARPQAVNTIYF.

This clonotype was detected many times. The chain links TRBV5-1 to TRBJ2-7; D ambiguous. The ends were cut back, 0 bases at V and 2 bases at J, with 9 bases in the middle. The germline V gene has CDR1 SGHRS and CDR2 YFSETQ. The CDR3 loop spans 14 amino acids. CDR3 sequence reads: CASSLGTRTYEQYF. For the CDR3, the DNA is TGCGCCAGCAGCTTGGGTACCCGAACCTACGAGCAGTACTTC.

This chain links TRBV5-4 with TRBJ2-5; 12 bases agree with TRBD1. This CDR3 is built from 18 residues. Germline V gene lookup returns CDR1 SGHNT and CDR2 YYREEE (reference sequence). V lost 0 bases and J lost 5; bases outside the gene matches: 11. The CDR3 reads CASSLVRDRGRIRETQYF. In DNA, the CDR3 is TGTGCCAGCAGCTTGGTCCGGGACAGGGGGCGCATCCGGGAGACCCAGTACTTC.

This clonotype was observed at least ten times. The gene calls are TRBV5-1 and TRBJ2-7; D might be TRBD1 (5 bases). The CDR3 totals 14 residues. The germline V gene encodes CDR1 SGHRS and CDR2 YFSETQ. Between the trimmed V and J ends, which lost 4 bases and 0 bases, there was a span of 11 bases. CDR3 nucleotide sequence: TGCGCCAGCAGCCCGGAAGGACACTCCTACGAGCAGTACTTC. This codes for CASSPEGHSYEQYF.

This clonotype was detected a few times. The DNA for the CDR3 is TGTGCCAGCAGCTGGTCTCGGGGCGGAGAGACCCAGTACTTC. Its translation: CASSWSRGGETQYF. V is TRBV5-4 and J is TRBJ2-5; D may match TRBD1 or TRBD2 (5 bases each). This CDR3 is built from 14 residues. Per the germline V gene, CDR1 is SGHNT and CDR2 is YYREEE (reference sequence). Between the trimmed V and J ends, which lost 3 bases and 4 bases, there was a span of 13 bases.

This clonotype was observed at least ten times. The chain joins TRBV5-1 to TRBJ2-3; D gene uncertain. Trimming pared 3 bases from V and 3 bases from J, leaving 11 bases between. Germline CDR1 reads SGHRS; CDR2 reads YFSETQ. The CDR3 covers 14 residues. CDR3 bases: TGCGCCAGCAGCTCGGCCGCGGATACAGATACGCAGTATTTT. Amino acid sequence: CASSSAADTDTQYF.

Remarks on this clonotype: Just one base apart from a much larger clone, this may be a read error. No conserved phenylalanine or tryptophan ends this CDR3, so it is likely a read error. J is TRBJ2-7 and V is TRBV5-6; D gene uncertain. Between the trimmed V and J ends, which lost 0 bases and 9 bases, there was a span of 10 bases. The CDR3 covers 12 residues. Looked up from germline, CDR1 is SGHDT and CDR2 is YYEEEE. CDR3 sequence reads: CASSLGEYAQYL. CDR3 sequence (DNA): TGTGCCAGCAGCTTGGGCGAATATGCGCAGTACCTC.

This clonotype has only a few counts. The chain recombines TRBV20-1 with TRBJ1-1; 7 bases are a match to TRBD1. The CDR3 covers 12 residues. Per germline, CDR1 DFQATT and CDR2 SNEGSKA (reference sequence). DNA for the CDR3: TGCAGCGTTACTACAGGGGACGCTGAAGCTTTCTTT. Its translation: CSVTTGDAEAFF.

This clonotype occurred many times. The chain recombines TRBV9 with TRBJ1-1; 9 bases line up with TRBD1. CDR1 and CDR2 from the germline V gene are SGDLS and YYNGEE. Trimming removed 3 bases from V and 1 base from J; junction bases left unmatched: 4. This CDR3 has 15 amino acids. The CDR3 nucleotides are TGTGCCAGCAGCGCACTGGGACAGGGGAACACTGAAGCTTTCTTT. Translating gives CASSALGQGNTEAFF.

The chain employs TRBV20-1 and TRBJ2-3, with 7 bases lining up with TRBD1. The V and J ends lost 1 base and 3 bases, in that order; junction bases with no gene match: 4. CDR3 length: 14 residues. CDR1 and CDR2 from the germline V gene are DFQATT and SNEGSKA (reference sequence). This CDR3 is CSARGTGDTDTQYF. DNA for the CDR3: TGCAGTGCTAGAGGCACAGGGGATACAGATACGCAGTATTTT.

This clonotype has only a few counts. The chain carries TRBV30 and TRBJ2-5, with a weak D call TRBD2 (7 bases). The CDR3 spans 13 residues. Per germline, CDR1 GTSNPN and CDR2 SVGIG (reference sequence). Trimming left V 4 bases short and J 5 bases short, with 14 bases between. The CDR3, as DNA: TGTGCCTGGAATCGGCGGGGGCGGGAGACCCAGTACTTC. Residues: CAWNRRGRETQYF.

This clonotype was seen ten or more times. The CDR3 reads CASSVERQAGRETQYF. In nucleotides, the CDR3 is TGTGCCAGCAGCGTTGAGAGACAGGCTGGGAGGGAGACCCAGTACTTC. The chain carries TRBV28 and TRBJ2-5; the D call may be TRBD1 or TRBD2 (6 bases each). The CDR3 contains 16 residues. CDR1 is MDHEN and CDR2 is SYDVKM in the germline V gene. The V end was cut by 6 bases, the J end by 5 bases, with 22 bases between.

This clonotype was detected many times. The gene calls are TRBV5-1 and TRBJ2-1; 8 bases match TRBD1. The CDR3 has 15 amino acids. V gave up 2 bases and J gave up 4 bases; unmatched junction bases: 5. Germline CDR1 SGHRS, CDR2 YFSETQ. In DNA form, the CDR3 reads TGCGCCAGCAGCTTTCAGGGGGCCCGGTACAATGAGCAGTTCTTC. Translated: CASSFQGARYNEQFF.

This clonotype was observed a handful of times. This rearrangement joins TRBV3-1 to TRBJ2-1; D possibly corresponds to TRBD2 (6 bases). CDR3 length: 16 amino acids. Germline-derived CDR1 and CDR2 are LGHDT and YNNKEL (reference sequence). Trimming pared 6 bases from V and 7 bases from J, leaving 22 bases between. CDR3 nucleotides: TGTGCCAGCAGTTTTTCTATAGCGGAGAGCTTGAATGAGCAGTTCTTC. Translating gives CASSFSIAESLNEQFF.

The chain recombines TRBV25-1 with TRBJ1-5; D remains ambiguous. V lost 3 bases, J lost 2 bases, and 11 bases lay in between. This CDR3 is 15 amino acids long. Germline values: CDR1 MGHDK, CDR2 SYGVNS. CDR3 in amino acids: CASSDDGLGNQPQHF. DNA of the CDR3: TGTGCCAGCAGTGATGATGGTCTTGGCAATCAGCCCCAGCATTTT.

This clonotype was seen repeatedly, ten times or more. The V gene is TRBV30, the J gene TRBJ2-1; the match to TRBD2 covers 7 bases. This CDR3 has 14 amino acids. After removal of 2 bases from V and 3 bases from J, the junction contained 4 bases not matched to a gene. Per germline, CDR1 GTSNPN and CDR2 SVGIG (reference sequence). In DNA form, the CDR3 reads TGTGCCTGGAGTCAGAGCGGGATCTACAATGAGCAGTTCTTC. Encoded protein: CAWSQSGIYNEQFF.

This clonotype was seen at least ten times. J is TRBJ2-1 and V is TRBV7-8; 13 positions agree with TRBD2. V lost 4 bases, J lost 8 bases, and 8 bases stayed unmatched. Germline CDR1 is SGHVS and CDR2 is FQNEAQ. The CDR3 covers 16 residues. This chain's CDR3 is CASSWTSGSEGHEQFF. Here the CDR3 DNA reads TGTGCCAGCAGCTGGACTAGCGGGAGTGAGGGCCATGAGCAGTTCTTC.

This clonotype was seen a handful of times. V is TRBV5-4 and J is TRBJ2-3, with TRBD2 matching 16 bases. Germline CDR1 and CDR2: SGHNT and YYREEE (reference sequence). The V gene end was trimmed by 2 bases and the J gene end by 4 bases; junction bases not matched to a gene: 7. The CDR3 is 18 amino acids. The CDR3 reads CASSFGGLAGGGSDTQYF. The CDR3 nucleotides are TGTGCCAGCAGCTTCGGGGGACTAGCGGGAGGGGGCTCAGATACGCAGTATTTT.